This is a list of T cell receptor beta chains from one sample in a study of identical twins. TCRdb ran MiXCR on the 5' RACE reads and lists one entry per CDR3 protein. The sample lists around 340,000 distinct CDR3 sequences; 9% were seen once. The specimen was naive T cells sorted from blood. These receptors were taken from a woman aged 45-65 years in good health. Each CDR3 is given with its conserved first and last residue. The D gene is left open where the match is weak. Only some rows state a clone size, as once, few, many or a class for expanded clones.

>TRBV7-3|-|TRBJ1-2|TRBD1|16
TGTGCCAGCAGCTTAACCTTCGGACAGGGGGCCGGTGGCTACACCTTC
CASSLTFGQGAGGYTF
>TRBV7-9|-|TRBJ2-1|-|24
TGTGCCAGCAGCTTCCCTCTAGAGGGTCGGGGGCTCGGAGGGCGGGTGCGCCCGTACAATGAGCAGTTCTTC
CASSFPLEGRGLGGRVRPYNEQFF
>TRBV14|few|TRBJ2-3|-|15
TGTGCCAGCAGCCAAGATCGAGACGGCACAGATACGCAGTATTTT
CASSQDRDGTDTQYF
>TRBV24-1|few|TRBJ2-2|-|15
TGTGCCACCAGTGATTTGCTTCGGGGTTCCGGGGAGCTGTTTTTT
CATSDLLRGSGELFF
>TRBV2|few|TRBJ1-1|-|13
TGTGCCAGCAGCGTCCAGGGTAGTGCTGAAGCTTTCTTT
CASSVQGSAEAFF
>TRBV7-9|many|TRBJ1-5|-|14
TGTGCCAGCAGCTTAGGGAATAGCAATCAGCCCCAGCATTTT
CASSLGNSNQPQHF
>TRBV11-2|few|TRBJ2-1|TRBD2|15
TGTGCCAGCAGGCTTAGCGGGAGTCCCTACAATGAGCAGTTCTTC
CASRLSGSPYNEQFF
>TRBV12-3/TRBV12-4|few|TRBJ2-5|TRBD1|16
TGTGCCAGCAGACCGGGCCTCCCAGGTAGCGCAGGGGGCCAGTACTTC
CASRPGLPGSAGGQYF
>TRBV4-1|many|TRBJ2-2|TRBD2|17
TGCGCCAGCAGCCAAGGACTAGCGGGGGTCATCGCCGGGGAGCTGTTTTTT
CASSQGLAGVIAGELFF
>TRBV2|few|TRBJ2-5|-|14
TGTGCCAGCAGCATGGGTTGGGGCTACGAGACCCAGTACTTC
CASSMGWGYETQYF
>TRBV11-2|few|TRBJ1-5|TRBD1|13
TGTGCCAGCAGCCCGGACAGGGGTCAGCCCCAGCATTTT
CASSPDRGQPQHF
>TRBV27|many|TRBJ2-3|TRBD2|15
TGTGCCAGCAGTTCCCAAGCGGGAGGAACAGATACGCAGTATTTT
CASSSQAGGTDTQYF
>TRBV5-1|-|TRBJ2-2|TRBD1|14
TGCGCCAGCAGTCTTGACAGGGGGCCCGGGGAGCTGTTTTTT
CASSLDRGPGELFF
>TRBV28|few|TRBJ1-5|-|16
TGTGCCAGCACAATTTTCCCCGTCCCCAGCAATCAGCCCCAGCATTTT
CASTIFPVPSNQPQHF
>TRBV9|many|TRBJ2-3|TRBD1|14
TGTGCCAGCAGCCGGGACAGCCTCACAGATACGCAGTATTTT
CASSRDSLTDTQYF
>TRBV30|-|TRBJ2-1|-|12
TGTGCCTGGAGTGGAGGATACAATGAGCAGTTCTTC
CAWSGGYNEQFF
>TRBV2|many|TRBJ2-7|-|14
TGTGCCAGCAATAAGGCCCAAAGGCAATACGAGCAGTACTTC
CASNKAQRQYEQYF
>TRBV20-1|few|TRBJ1-2|-|13
TGCAGTGCTAGCAAGGGGAAGATAGATGGCTACACCTTC
CSASKGKIDGYTF
>TRBV4-1|-|TRBJ1-1|-|15
TGCGCCAGCAGCCAAGTAGGCCAGGGCGGGACTGAAGCTTTCTTT
CASSQVGQGGTEAFF
>TRBV12-3/TRBV12-4|few|TRBJ2-1|TRBD2|15
TGTGCCAGCAGCCCGAGGGGACTAGAAAGCGATGAGCAGTTCTTC
CASSPRGLESDEQFF
>TRBV7-8|few|TRBJ2-7|-|17
TGTGCCAGCAGCTTAGGCAACCCCGACTTGCGGGCCTACGAGCAGTACTTC
CASSLGNPDLRAYEQYF
>TRBV20-1|few|TRBJ2-5|TRBD2|14
TGCAGTGCTAGAGGCGGCGGGAGACAAGAGACCCAGTACTTC
CSARGGGRQETQYF
>TRBV11-1|few|TRBJ1-1|TRBD1|13
TGTGCCAGCAGCTTGACAGGGTGGACTGAAGCTTTCTTT
CASSLTGWTEAFF
>TRBV20-1|few|TRBJ1-5|-|12
TGCAGTGCTTCTTTTAGGGGTTTGGCCCAGCATTTT
CSASFRGLAQHF
>TRBV4-1|-|TRBJ2-1|-|12
TGCGCCAGCAGCGAGTTTTACAATGAGCAGTTCTTC
CASSEFYNEQFF
>TRBV4-1|-|TRBJ1-1|TRBD1|16
TGCGCCAGCAGCCAAGTGGGACAGGGGAAGAACACTGAAGCTTTCTTT
CASSQVGQGKNTEAFF
>TRBV6-5|many|TRBJ2-1|-|14
TGTGCCACCAGCAGACTTGGCTCCTACAATGAGCAGTTCTTC
CATSRLGSYNEQFF
>TRBV7-8|-|TRBJ2-2|-|14
TGTGCCAGCACCCCAACTTGGGGGAGCGGGGAGCTGTTTTTT
CASTPTWGSGELFF
>TRBV5-1|many|TRBJ2-1|TRBD2|13
TGCGCCACCAAGGGACTAGCGAACAATGAGCAGTTCTTC
CATKGLANNEQFF
>TRBV20-1|many|TRBJ2-2|TRBD2|17
TGCAGTGACGCAGAGAAGACTAGCGGGAGACACACCGGGGAGCTGTTTTTT
CSDAEKTSGRHTGELFF
>TRBV29-1|-|TRBJ1-2|-|13
TGCAGCGTTGTAGGCAGGTTCGCCTATGGCTACACCTTC
CSVVGRFAYGYTF
>TRBV6-6|many|TRBJ2-1|TRBD2|15
TGTGCCAGCAGTACAGCGGGGAACTCATACAATGAGCAGTTCTTC
CASSTAGNSYNEQFF
>TRBV20-1|-|TRBJ1-5|-|14
TGCAGTGCTAGACTGGGACACATCAATCAGCCCCAGCATTTT
CSARLGHINQPQHF
>TRBV27|-|TRBJ2-7|-|13
TGTGCCAGCGGGGGTCCCCAATCCTGCGAGCAGTACTTC
CASGGPQSCEQYF
>TRBV29-1|few|TRBJ1-2|TRBD1|14
TGCAGCGTCGACAGGGGCTGGGGTGACTATGGCTACACCTTC
CSVDRGWGDYGYTF
>TRBV3-1|-|TRBJ2-2|TRBD2|19
TGTGCCAGCAGCCACCGCCCCGGGACTAGCGGAGCGAACACCGGGGAGCTGTTTTTT
CASSHRPGTSGANTGELFF
>TRBV12-3/TRBV12-4|-|TRBJ2-3|-|14
TGTGCCAGCAGTCCCAGAAGGCTTAGAGATACGCAGTATTTT
CASSPRRLRDTQYF
>TRBV20-1|-|TRBJ2-3|-|13
TGCAGTGTCCCGGACAGACCCACAGATACGCAGTATTTT
CSVPDRPTDTQYF
>TRBV9|many|TRBJ2-3|-|12
TGTGCCAGCAGCCCCCAAGAAGATACGCAGTATTTT
CASSPQEDTQYF